The T cell receptor beta chain under discussion was sequenced for a study of radiotherapy plus CTLA-4 blockade in lung cancer. Study as a whole: Roughly 17% of patients responded objectively, and about 32% achieved disease control.

A remark on this clone: What it binds is unknown.

Sequencing was performed with immunoSEQ multiplex PCR; in TCRdb, only in-frame clones are kept and a portion is missing. The sample consists of about 38,000 clones, over 65% of them appearing once. General study findings and limits: After radiotherapy and ipilimumab, tumor-derived clones expanded in peripheral blood. Together with interferon-beta, which increased in serum after radiation, early dynamic changes in blood T cell clones were reportedly the best predictors of response.

Germline V gene lookup returns CDR1 SGHNT and CDR2 YYREEE (reference sequence). The V and J ends lost 5 bases and 6 bases respectively, with 12 bases between them. The CDR3 loop spans 14 amino acids. The clonotype was recovered from a human donor with non-small cell lung cancer who had stable disease on radiotherapy plus ipilimumab. The specimen comprised peripheral blood, sampled from a patient treated with radiotherapy plus ipilimumab. The J gene is TRBJ1-6, the V gene TRBV5-4; possibly TRBD1 for D (5 bases). This CDR3 reads CASRGGLINSPLHF. The DNA for the CDR3 is TGTGCCAGCAGGGGGGGACTGATTAATTCACCCCTCCACTTT.